This TCR beta chain was profiled in a study of post-analysis software for immune sequencing data. Regarding the study as a whole: Roughly five TRBV segments appeared more often in patients than in controls, and TRBV5-6, TRBV5-1 and TRBV20-1 were among these.

This CDR3 is 15 amino acids long. Germline-derived CDR1 and CDR2 are SEHNR and FQNEAQ (reference sequence). V gave up 5 bases and J gave up 5 bases, with 18 bases separating them. Sequencing libraries made from TCR beta cDNA carried unique molecular identifiers. Each CDR3 protein is one row after TCRdb ran MiXCR on the PCR reads. The profile covers some 700,000 distinct CDR3 sequences, with more than 50% appearing a single time and around 10% taken by the ten largest. Concerning this clonotype: Its antigen is still unknown.

This receptor was taken from a girl aged 2-10 years with multiple sclerosis. V gene TRBV7-9 combines with J gene TRBJ1-1; D call uncertain. Sequencing was performed on blood. The chain's CDR3 is CASSPSWGLGTEAFF. CDR3 DNA sequence: TGTGCCAGCAGCCCATCATGGGGTTTGGGAACTGAAGCTTTCTTT.